A selection of T cell receptor beta chains follows, all from one sample in a study of blood T cells in healthy people across ages. TCRdb reprocessed the 5' RACE reads with MiXCR, giving one entry per CDR3 protein. The sample lists about a million distinct CDR3 sequences; about 48% were seen once. The sample consisted of blood. The receptors here all came from a young man in good health. The CDR3 runs from the conserved cysteine through the conserved F or W. The D gene is left open where the match is weak. Where a row states a size, it is once, few, many or the class of an expanded clone; other rows omit it.

j_call	v_call	clone_size	d_call	cdr3_aa	cdr3_nt
TRBJ2-5	TRBV20-1	NA	NA	CSARGTRNQETQYF	TGCAGTGCTAGAGGGACAAGAAACCAAGAGACCCAGTACTTC
TRBJ2-3	TRBV20-1	few	TRBD2	CSARDLRGLAGGSDTQYF	TGCAGTGCTAGAGATCTCAGGGGTCTAGCGGGGGGATCAGATACGCAGTATTTT
TRBJ2-7	TRBV7-6	NA	TRBD2	CASSPGWEGNEQYF	TGTGCCAGCAGCCCAGGATGGGAGGGGAACGAGCAGTACTTC
TRBJ2-2	TRBV7-2	once	NA	CATQPRGGTGELFF	TGTGCCACCCAACCCAGGGGGGGCACCGGGGAGCTGTTTTTT
TRBJ1-4	TRBV7-9	NA	NA	CASSLYSDEKLFF	TGTGCCAGCAGCTTATACAGCGATGAAAAACTGTTTTTT
TRBJ1-2	TRBV6-5	few	TRBD1	CASSWDRERYTF	TGTGCCAGCAGTTGGGACAGAGAACGCTACACCTTC
TRBJ1-2	TRBV3-1	NA	NA	CASSLGAGGGRGYGYTF	TGTGCCAGCAGCCTAGGAGCGGGCGGGGGCAGAGGCTATGGCTACACCTTC
TRBJ2-7	TRBV20-1	NA	TRBD1	CSAKQVGDRGYEQYF	TGCAGTGCTAAACAGGTCGGGGACAGGGGGTACGAGCAGTACTTC
TRBJ2-7	TRBV7-2	NA	TRBD2	CASSRSGTIHEQYF	TGTGCCAGCAGCAGATCCGGGACTATCCACGAGCAGTACTTC
TRBJ2-7	TRBV7-2	NA	NA	CASSLGAPSYEQYF	TGTGCCAGCAGCTTAGGAGCCCCATCCTACGAGCAGTACTTC
TRBJ1-6	TRBV7-9	NA	NA	CASTAGIGSPLHF	TGTGCCAGCACCGCCGGCATTGGTTCACCCCTCCACTTT
TRBJ2-1	TRBV6-2/TRBV6-3	NA	TRBD2	CASTNFAAVAGGNEQFF	TGTGCCAGCACCAACTTCGCGGCGGTAGCGGGGGGGAATGAGCAGTTCTTC
TRBJ1-1	TRBV15	few	NA	CATSRGVENTEAFF	TGTGCCACCAGCAGAGGGGTGGAGAACACTGAAGCTTTCTTT
TRBJ1-1	TRBV7-2	once	NA	CASSLAFGGGNTEAFF	TGTGCCAGCAGCTTAGCGTTTGGGGGAGGGAACACTGAAGCTTTCTTT
TRBJ2-6	TRBV4-3	NA	NA	CASSQDGALRGSGANVLTF	TGCGCCAGCAGCCAAGACGGAGCACTCCGCGGCTCTGGAGCCAACGTCCTGACTTTC
TRBJ2-3	TRBV5-1	few	NA	CASSLGHGTDTQYF	TGCGCCAGCAGCTTGGGTCACGGCACAGATACGCAGTATTTT
TRBJ2-6	TRBV10-3	NA	TRBD1	CAISDLDRANSGANVLTF	TGTGCCATCAGTGACCTAGACAGGGCGAACTCTGGGGCCAACGTCCTGACTTTC
TRBJ1-1	TRBV28	NA	NA	CASSAPAGVWTEAFF	TGTGCCAGCAGTGCCCCGGCGGGGGTTTGGACTGAAGCTTTCTTT
TRBJ2-4	TRBV6-1	few	NA	CASSGVELAKNIQYF	TGTGCCAGCAGTGGGGTCGAGCTAGCCAAAAACATTCAGTACTTC
TRBJ2-4	TRBV29-1	many	NA	CSVLQGGKNIQYF	TGCAGCGTTCTCCAGGGTGGCAAAAACATTCAGTACTTC
TRBJ2-7	TRBV5-1	many	NA	CASSLADSSYEQYF	TGTGCCAGCAGTTTGGCAGATAGCTCCTACGAGCAGTACTTC
TRBJ1-2	TRBV2	NA	NA	CASSTETVYGYTF	TGTGCCAGCAGTACCGAGACAGTCTATGGCTACACCTTC
TRBJ2-5	TRBV4-1	NA	TRBD2	CASSQDTSRGGMGETQYF	TGCGCCAGCAGCCAAGATACTTCCCGGGGGGGCATGGGAGAGACCCAGTACTTC
TRBJ1-2	TRBV30	NA	NA	CAWSVQEGYTF	TGTGCCTGGAGCGTGCAGGAGGGCTACACCTTC
TRBJ2-3	TRBV12-3/TRBV12-4	NA	TRBD2	CASSWAGGTADTQYF	TGTGCCAGCAGCTGGGCGGGGGGGACTGCAGATACGCAGTATTTT
TRBJ2-7	TRBV15	few	NA	CATSSGQWYEQYF	TGTGCCACCAGCAGTGGACAGTGGTACGAGCAGTACTTC
TRBJ2-5	TRBV20-1	NA	NA	CSARERKTQYF	TGCAGTGCTAGAGAGCGGAAGACCCAGTACTTC
TRBJ2-1	TRBV20-1	NA	TRBD2	CSAGATELAGKQFF	TGCAGTGCTGGAGCCACTGAACTAGCGGGGAAGCAGTTCTTC
TRBJ2-5	TRBV7-2	NA	TRBD1	CASNNSDRVGFNEQYF	TGTGCCAGCAACAACTCGGACAGGGTCGGGTTCAATGAGCAGTACTTC
TRBJ1-2	TRBV4-3	NA	TRBD1	CASSHQGGAYGYTF	TGCGCCAGCAGCCACCAGGGGGGCGCCTATGGCTACACCTTC
TRBJ1-5	TRBV4-2	NA	NA	CASSQDSRQRAPPNQPQHF	TGTGCCAGCAGCCAAGATTCGAGGCAACGGGCCCCTCCCAATCAGCCCCAGCATTTT
TRBJ1-1	TRBV25-1	NA	NA	CASPRKGMNTEAFF	TGTGCCAGCCCTCGGAAAGGGATGAACACTGAAGCTTTCTTT
TRBJ2-5	TRBV27	NA	NA	CASSFVSTETQYF	TGTGCCAGCAGTTTCGTGAGTACGGAGACCCAGTACTTC
TRBJ2-4	TRBV3-1	NA	NA	CASSQEGWTARNIQYF	TGTGCCAGCAGCCAAGAGGGGTGGACAGCAAGAAACATTCAGTACTTC
TRBJ1-1	TRBV20-1	NA	NA	CSARVPGGALNTEAFF	TGCAGTGCTAGAGTCCCGGGAGGGGCTTTGAACACTGAAGCTTTCTTT
TRBJ2-3	TRBV7-9	many	NA	CASSLIAGNTDTQYF	TGTGCCAGCAGCTTAATCGCGGGGAACACAGATACGCAGTATTTT
TRBJ2-2	TRBV30	NA	TRBD1	CAWRTGQHTGELFF	TGTGCCTGGCGGACAGGTCAGCACACCGGGGAGCTGTTTTTT
TRBJ2-5	TRBV6-1	NA	NA	CASSELTGANQETQYF	TGTGCCAGCAGTGAACTGACAGGAGCGAATCAAGAGACCCAGTACTTC